The clone carrying this T cell receptor (beta chain) was detected only once. Its antigen remains unidentified. This sample was included in a study of T cells in narcolepsy. Study observations and caveats: HCRT-specific and TRIB2-specific autoreactive clonotypes appeared among same-patient CSF and blood CD4+ clonotypes. No autoreactive T cell clone sequences appeared in some memory CD4+ repertoires. Autoreactive clonotypes reportedly recurred in blood of same and different patients, not controls.

Germline V CDR1 and CDR2: LGHNA, YNFKEQ. The length of the CDR3 is 14 residues. Trimming shortened V by 0 bases and J by 0 bases, and 5 bases separated the two germline ends. TCRdb keeps only in-frame clones here, not all; method: immunoSEQ multiplex PCR. The table shows about 24,000 clones, with around 81% occurring only once. The chain has TRBV4-2 and TRBJ2-5; D remains ambiguous. This sequence originates from a human donor in good health. The material sequenced was memory (CD45RA-) CD4+ T cells from blood. The CDR3 region has the DNA TGTGCCAGCAGCCAAGAAGGGTACCAAGAGACCCAGTACTTC. It specifies CASSQEGYQETQYF.